Listed below are T cell receptor beta chains from one sample, sequenced in a study of blood T cell repertoires in COVID-19. Sequencing was performed with immunoSEQ multiplex PCR; in TCRdb, only in-frame clones are kept and a portion is missing. The sample lists fewer than 250,000 clones, 81% occurring once. The sequenced sample was PBMCs or T cells enriched from blood (not recorded which). The receptors here all came from a woman in her forties or fifties with acute COVID-19. Each CDR3 is given with its conserved first and last residue. The D gene is left open where the match is weak. A clone size is listed for some rows: how often the clone was seen (once, few, many), or a class if it is expanded.

CDR3nt | CDR3aa | abundance | d_gene | j_gene | v_gene
TGTGCCAGCAGTTCAACTAGCGGGAGTATTGTGACCCAGTACTTC | CASSSTSGSIVTQYF | medium-sized | TRBD2 | TRBJ2-5 | TRBV27
TGTGCCAGCAGCCTTCGACCAAGCAGGCAGGACGAGCAGTACTTC | CASSLRPSRQDEQYF | NA | NA | TRBJ2-7 | TRBV6-2/TRBV6-3
TGTGCCACCGTCGAACGGGAGGGACGATACAATGAGCAGTTCTTC | CATVEREGRYNEQFF | NA | TRBD2 | TRBJ2-1 | TRBV15
TGTGCCAGCAGCCCCGGGACTCATAACTCCTACGAGCAGTACTTC | CASSPGTHNSYEQYF | NA | NA | TRBJ2-7 | TRBV7-9
TGCAGCGTTGAAGATCCCCGGACAGCCTACGAGCAGTACTTC | CSVEDPRTAYEQYF | NA | NA | TRBJ2-7 | TRBV29-1
TGTGCCAGCAGCGGGTCCTTGGACAGGGCCGGGGAGCTGTTTTTT | CASSGSLDRAGELFF | few | TRBD1 | TRBJ2-2 | TRBV9
TGTGCCAGCTATCCCACTAGCGGTCTACCCTACGAGCAGTACTTC | CASYPTSGLPYEQYF | NA | TRBD2 | TRBJ2-7 | TRBV2
TGTGCCAGCAGCCCCTTGCGGGGGAAATATGAGACCCAGTACTTC | CASSPLRGKYETQYF | NA | TRBD2 | TRBJ2-5 | TRBV3-1/TRBV3-2
TGTGCCAGCAGTGCTCAAAAGCCTGAAGCTTTCTTT | CASSAQKPEAFF | many | NA | TRBJ1-1 | TRBV6-2/TRBV6-3
TGTGCCAGCAGCGCGGACAGCCCCTCCCTAAACAATGAGCAGTTCTTC | CASSADSPSLNNEQFF | NA | NA | TRBJ2-1 | TRBV7-3
TGTGCCAGCACTCCCGGGTTGGACAGATACGAGCAGTACTTC | CASTPGLDRYEQYF | NA | NA | TRBJ2-7 | TRBV28
TGTGCCAGTTTAAACAGGGGTACTTATTATGGCTACACCTTC | CASLNRGTYYGYTF | NA | TRBD1 | TRBJ1-2 | TRBV6-5
TGTGCCAGCAGCTACGGACAGGCAAGCACAGATACGCAGTATTTT | CASSYGQASTDTQYF | NA | TRBD1 | TRBJ2-3 | TRBV2
TGTGCCAGCAGCCAAGATGCGGGGCCCCGGTCACCCCTCCACTTT | CASSQDAGPRSPLHF | NA | NA | TRBJ1-6 | TRBV14
TGTGCCAGCAGACTTATGTACGAGCAGTACTTC | CASRLMYEQYF | NA | NA | TRBJ2-7 | TRBV5-4
TGTGCCATCAGTGAGTCTGGGTCGCAGGGCGGGGACATTCAGTACTTC | CAISESGSQGGDIQYF | NA | NA | TRBJ2-4 | TRBV10-3
TGTGCCAGTAGTTCCAGAAACTATGGCTACACCTTC | CASSSRNYGYTF | NA | NA | TRBJ1-2 | TRBV19